This entry is about one TCR beta chain. Its antigen is not known. The data stem from a study of T cell responses to AZD1222 COVID-19 vaccine. Study observations and caveats: Once two AZD1222 doses were given, Spike-specific TCR breadth and depth went up. Spike regions recognized by vaccine-associated CD4 TCRs spanned the protein, led by 160-218 and 743-854. Most donors were white British, females outnumbered males, and clonal diversity was possibly underestimated. Repertoires in all cases were sampled only once the peak T cell response had passed.

The repertoire was sequenced with immunoSEQ multiplex PCR; TCRdb's copy has only in-frame clones and lacks some. This table holds 100,000 to 150,000 clones, approximately 88% found once. The CDR3 totals 17 residues. After removal of 5 bases from V and 1 base from J, the junction contained 6 bases not matched to a gene. Per the germline V gene, CDR1 is SGHVS and CDR2 is FQNEAQ. The chain uses TRBV7-8 and TRBJ2-1; 12 nucleotides match TRBD2. Sequencing used peripheral blood, obtained on day 0 of AZD1222 vaccination. The clonotype comes from an adult in good health. The CDR3 loop reads CASSPGLAGASYNEQFF. The CDR3 DNA sequence: TGTGCCAGCAGCCCGGGACTAGCGGGTGCATCCTACAATGAGCAGTTCTTC.